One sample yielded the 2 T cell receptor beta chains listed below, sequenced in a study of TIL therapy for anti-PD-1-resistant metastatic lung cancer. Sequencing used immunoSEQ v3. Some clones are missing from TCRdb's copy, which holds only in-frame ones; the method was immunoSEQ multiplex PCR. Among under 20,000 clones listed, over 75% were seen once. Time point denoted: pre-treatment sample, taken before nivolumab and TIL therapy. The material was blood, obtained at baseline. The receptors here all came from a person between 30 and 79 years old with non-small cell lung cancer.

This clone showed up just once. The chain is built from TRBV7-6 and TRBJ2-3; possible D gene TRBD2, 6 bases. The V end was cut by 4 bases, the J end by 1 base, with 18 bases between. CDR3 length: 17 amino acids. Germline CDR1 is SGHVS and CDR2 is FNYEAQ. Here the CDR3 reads CASSYNLRERGTDTQYF. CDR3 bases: TGTGCCAGCAGCTATAACCTTCGGGAGAGAGGCACAGATACGCAGTATTTT. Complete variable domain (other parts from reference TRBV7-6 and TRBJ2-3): GAGVSQSPRYKVTKRGQDVALRCDPISGHVSLYWYRQALGQGPEFLTYFNYEAQQDKSGLPNDRFSAERPEGSISTLTIQRTEQRDSAMYRCASSYNLRERGTDTQYFGPGTRLTVL.

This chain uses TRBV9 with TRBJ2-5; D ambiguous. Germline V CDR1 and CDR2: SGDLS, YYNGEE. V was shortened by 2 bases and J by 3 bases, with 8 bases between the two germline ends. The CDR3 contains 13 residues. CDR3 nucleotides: TGTGCCAGCAGCGTTTTTGGGGAAGAGACCCAGTACTTC. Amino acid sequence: CASSVFGEETQYF.